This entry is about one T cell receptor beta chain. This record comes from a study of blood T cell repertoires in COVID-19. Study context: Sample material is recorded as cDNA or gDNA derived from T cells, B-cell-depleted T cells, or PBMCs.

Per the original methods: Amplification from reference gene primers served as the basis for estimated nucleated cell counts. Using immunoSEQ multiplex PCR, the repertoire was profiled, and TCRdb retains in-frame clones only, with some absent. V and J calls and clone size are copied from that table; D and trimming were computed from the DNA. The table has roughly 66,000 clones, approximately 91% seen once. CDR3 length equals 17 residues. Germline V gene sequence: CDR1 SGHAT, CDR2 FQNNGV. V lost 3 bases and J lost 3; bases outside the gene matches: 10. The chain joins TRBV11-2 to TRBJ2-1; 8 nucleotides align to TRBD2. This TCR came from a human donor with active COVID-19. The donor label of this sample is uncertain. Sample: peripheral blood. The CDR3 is CASSLIFGGRYYNEQFF. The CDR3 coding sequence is TGTGCCAGCAGCTTGATTTTTGGCGGGAGGTACTACAATGAGCAGTTCTTC.